This entry concerns a single T cell receptor (beta chain). Its specificity is unknown. V was cut by 4 bases and J by 7 bases, with 13 bases left in between. Per germline, CDR1 WSHSY and CDR2 SAAADI. This CDR3 region has 14 residues. The data stem from a study of cytomegalovirus exposure and HLA in healthy donors. The data were produced by immunoSEQ multiplex PCR, yet TCRdb's version contains in-frame clones alone and is incomplete. Among more than 140,000 clones listed, 85% to 90% were seen once. Study-wide results and caveats: Subsequent analysis revealed that first-cohort TCR clusters tended to co-occur in the roughly 120 validation repertoires. Cytomegalovirus association was assigned to about 150 TCR beta chains.

The TCR was taken from a woman aged 18 to 35 in good health and CMV-seropositive. Sequencing used PBMCs. This chain connects TRBV10-2 to TRBJ1-4; D is perhaps TRBD1 (6 bases). CDR3 residues: CASSVGARSEKLFF. For the CDR3, the DNA is TGCGCCAGCAGTGTGGGGGCGCGCAGTGAAAAACTGTTTTTT.